The 13 T cell receptor beta chains reported below all come from one sample, sequenced in a study of shared clonotypes between healthy human individuals. CD45RO-negative, CCR7-positively selected cells formed the naive CD8 fraction, excluding terminally differentiated effector memory CD45RA+ cells. The repertoire was sequenced with immunoSEQ multiplex PCR; TCRdb's copy has only in-frame clones and lacks some. Of about 650,000 clones listed, around 95% are singletons. Sequenced: naive CD8+ T cells sorted from blood. These receptors were obtained from a woman in her twenties or thirties in good health.

The rearrangement links TRBV28 to TRBJ2-5; TRBD1 matches 12 bases. This CDR3 contains 16 residues. Germline-derived CDR1 and CDR2 are MDHEN and SYDVKM. V gave up 2 bases and J gave up 5 bases; unmatched junction bases: 6. For the CDR3, the DNA is TGTGCCAGCAGTTTAGGAGGGACAGGGGGCTATGAGACCCAGTACTTC. Translating gives CASSLGGTGGYETQYF.

The rearrangement joins TRBV5-6 to TRBJ2-5; 15 bases map to TRBD2. Losses at the gene ends were 4 bases for V and 2 bases for J; bases not matched to a gene: 6. Germline V gene data show CDR1 as SGHDT and CDR2 as YYEEEE. This CDR3 is 17 amino acids long. The DNA for the CDR3 is TGTGCCAGCAGCAGCTGGACTAGCGGGAGGGCTCAAGAGACCCAGTACTTC. Residues: CASSSWTSGRAQETQYF.

Remarks on this clone: In the same sample, other DNA sequences code for this CDR3. This chain joins TRBV5-4 and TRBJ1-1; D call uncertain. This CDR3 has 12 residues. The germline gives CDR1 SGHNT, CDR2 YYREEE (reference sequence). Trimming cost V 3 bases and J 2 bases, with 5 bases left between them. CDR3 sequence: CASSYDNTEAFF. CDR3 sequence (DNA): TGTGCCAGCAGCTATGATAACACTGAAGCTTTCTTT.

This chain joins TRBV28 and TRBJ2-7, with 7 bases matching TRBD1. In germline, CDR1 is MDHEN, CDR2 SYDVKM. The CDR3 covers 14 residues. After removal of 5 bases from V and 2 bases from J, the junction contained 6 bases not matched to a gene. In DNA, the CDR3 is TGTGCCAGCAGTGTAGGACAGGAGACCTACGAGCAGTACTTC. Translating gives CASSVGQETYEQYF.

As for this clone: Different DNA sequences within this sample yield the same CDR3. This sequence joins TRBV7-9 and TRBJ2-2; D perhaps matches TRBD1 (7 bases). V was clipped by 7 bases and J by 5 bases, with 8 bases between them. CDR3 length equals 12 residues. Per the germline V gene, CDR1 is SEHNR and CDR2 is FQNEAQ (reference sequence). CDR3 nucleotide sequence: TGTGCCAGCACAGGGGGGACCGGGGAGCTGTTTTTT. It yields the protein CASTGGTGELFF.

This clone was found once. The CDR3 region is CASRRETETYNEQFF. The DNA for the CDR3 is TGTGCCAGCAGACGAGAGACAGAGACCTACAATGAGCAGTTCTTC. V usage is TRBV28 and J usage is TRBJ2-1; a possible D gene is TRBD1 (5 bases). CDR1 and CDR2 from the germline V gene are MDHEN and SYDVKM. The CDR3 spans 15 residues. V lost 6 bases, J lost 2 bases, and 14 bases lay in between.

The chain recombines TRBV7-9 with TRBJ2-1; the match to TRBD2 covers 7 bases. The CDR3 spans 15 residues. Germline values: CDR1 SEHNR, CDR2 FQNEAQ (reference sequence). The V and J ends lost 5 bases and 4 bases, in that order; junction bases with no gene match: 8. The CDR3 sequence is CASSPQGLRYNEQFF. In nucleotides, the CDR3 is TGTGCCAGCAGCCCCCAGGGACTAAGATACAATGAGCAGTTCTTC.

The chain is built from TRBV6-5 and TRBJ2-7; D is undetermined. V dropped 6 bases and J dropped 6 bases, with 12 bases sitting between them. Per germline, CDR1 MNHEY and CDR2 SVGAGI. The CDR3 is 12 amino acids. The CDR3 sequence is CASSPGAREQYF. CDR3 sequence (DNA): TGTGCCAGCAGCCCGGGCGCGCGCGAGCAGTACTTC.

The chain couples TRBV4-1 to TRBJ1-5; 7 bases are shared with TRBD1. The trim removed 4 bases at V and 0 bases at J, leaving 3 bases unmatched. The CDR3 covers 15 residues. Germline V gives CDR1 MGHRA, CDR2 YSYEKL. The CDR3 reads CASSPGQLSNQPQHF. The CDR3 DNA reads TGCGCCAGCAGCCCGGGACAGCTTAGCAATCAGCCCCAGCATTTT.

The chain uses TRBV19 and TRBJ1-5; no reliable D call. The CDR3 sequence is 14 residues long. Looked up from germline, CDR1 is LNHDA and CDR2 is SQIVND (reference sequence). V lost 4 bases and J lost 6, with 13 bases in between. The CDR3 DNA reads TGTGCCAGTAGTAGCCGGTCCGCCGGTCAGCCCCAGCATTTT. Amino acids: CASSSRSAGQPQHF.

J is TRBJ2-1 and V is TRBV5-8; TRBD1 matches 10 bases. V trimming: 4 bases; J trimming: 7 bases; junction bases outside the gene matches: 5. The CDR3 is 14 residues long. Germline lookup yields CDR1 SGHTS and CDR2 YDEGEE. The CDR3 is CASSLGQGRNEQFF. For the CDR3, the DNA is TGTGCCAGCAGCCTGGGACAGGGGAGGAATGAGCAGTTCTTC.

The rearrangement joins TRBV7-9 to TRBJ2-7, with D perhaps matching TRBD1 (6 bases). The germline CDR1 and CDR2 sequences are SEHNR and FQNEAQ (reference sequence). Deletions cut 7 bases from V and 5 bases from J, with 15 bases between. This CDR3 is built from 13 residues. The CDR3 spells CASTFGQLNEQYF. CDR3 nucleotides: TGTGCCAGCACTTTTGGACAGCTCAACGAGCAGTACTTC.

The chain recombines TRBV11-2 with TRBJ1-5, with D unresolved. The CDR3 runs 13 residues. Germline assignment: CDR1 SGHAT and CDR2 FQNNGV. Trimming removed 0 bases from V and 5 bases from J, with 5 bases in between. The CDR3 coding sequence is TGTGCCAGCAGCTTAGAGCCAGATCAGCCCCAGCATTTT. It specifies CASSLEPDQPQHF.